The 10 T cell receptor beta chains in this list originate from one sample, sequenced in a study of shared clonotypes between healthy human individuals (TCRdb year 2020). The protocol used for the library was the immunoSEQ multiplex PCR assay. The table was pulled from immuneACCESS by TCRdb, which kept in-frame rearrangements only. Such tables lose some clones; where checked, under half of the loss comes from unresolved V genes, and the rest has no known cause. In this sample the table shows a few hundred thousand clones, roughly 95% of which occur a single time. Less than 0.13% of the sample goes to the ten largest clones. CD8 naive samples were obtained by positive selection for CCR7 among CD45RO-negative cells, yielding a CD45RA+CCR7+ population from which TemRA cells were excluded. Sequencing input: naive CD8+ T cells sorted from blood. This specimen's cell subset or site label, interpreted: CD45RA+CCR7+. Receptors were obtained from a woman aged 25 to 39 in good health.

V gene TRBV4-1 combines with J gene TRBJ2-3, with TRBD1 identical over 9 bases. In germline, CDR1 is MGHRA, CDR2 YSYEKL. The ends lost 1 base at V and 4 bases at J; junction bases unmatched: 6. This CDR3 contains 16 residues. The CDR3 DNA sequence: TGCGCCAGCAGCCAAGCTGACAGGGGGAGCGCAGATACGCAGTATTTT. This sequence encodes CASSQADRGSADTQYF.

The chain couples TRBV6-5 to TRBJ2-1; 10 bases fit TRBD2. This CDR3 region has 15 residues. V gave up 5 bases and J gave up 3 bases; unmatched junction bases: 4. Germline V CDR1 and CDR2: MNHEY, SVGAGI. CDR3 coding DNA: TGTGCCAGCAGTCCCTGGACTAGCGGCTACAATGAGCAGTTCTTC. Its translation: CASSPWTSGYNEQFF.

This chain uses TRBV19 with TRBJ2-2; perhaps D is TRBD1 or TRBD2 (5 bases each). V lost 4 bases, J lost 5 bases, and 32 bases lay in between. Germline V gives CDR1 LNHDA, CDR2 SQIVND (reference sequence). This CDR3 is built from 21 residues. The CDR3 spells CASSTGPLRAPEGLYTGELFF. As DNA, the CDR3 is TGTGCCAGTAGTACGGGGCCCCTTAGGGCCCCAGAGGGTTTGTATACCGGGGAGCTGTTTTTT. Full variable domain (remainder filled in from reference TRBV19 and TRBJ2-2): DGGITQSPKYLFRKEGQNVTLSCEQNLNHDAMYWYRQDPGQGLRLIYYSQIVNDFQKGDIAEGYSVSREKKESFPLTVTSAQKNPTAFYLCASSTGPLRAPEGLYTGELFFGEGSRLTVL.

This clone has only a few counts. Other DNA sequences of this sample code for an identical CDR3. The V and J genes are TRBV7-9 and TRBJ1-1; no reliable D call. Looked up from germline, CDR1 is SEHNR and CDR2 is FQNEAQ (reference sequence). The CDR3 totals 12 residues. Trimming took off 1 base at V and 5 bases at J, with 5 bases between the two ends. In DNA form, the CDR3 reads TGTGCCAGCAGCTTAGGGGCTACTGAAGCTTTCTTT. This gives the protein CASSLGATEAFF.

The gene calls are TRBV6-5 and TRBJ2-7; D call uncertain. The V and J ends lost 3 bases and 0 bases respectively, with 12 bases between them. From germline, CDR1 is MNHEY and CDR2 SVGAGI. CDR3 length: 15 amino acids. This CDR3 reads CASSYSQPYSYEQYF. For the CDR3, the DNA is TGTGCCAGCAGTTATAGTCAGCCCTACTCCTACGAGCAGTACTTC.

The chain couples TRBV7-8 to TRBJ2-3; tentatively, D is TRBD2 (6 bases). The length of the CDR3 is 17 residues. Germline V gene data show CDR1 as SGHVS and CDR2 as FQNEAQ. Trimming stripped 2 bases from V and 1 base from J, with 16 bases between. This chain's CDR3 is CASSLRSDYTGTDTQYF. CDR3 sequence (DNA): TGTGCCAGCAGCTTACGGTCGGACTATACCGGCACAGATACGCAGTATTTT.

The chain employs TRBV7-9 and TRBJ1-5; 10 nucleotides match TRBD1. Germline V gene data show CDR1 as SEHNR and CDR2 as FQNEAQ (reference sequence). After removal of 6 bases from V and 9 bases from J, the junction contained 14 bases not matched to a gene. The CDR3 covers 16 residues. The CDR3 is CASSYGDGTGVGPQHF. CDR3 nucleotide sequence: TGTGCCAGCAGTTACGGTGACGGGACAGGGGTTGGGCCCCAGCATTTT.

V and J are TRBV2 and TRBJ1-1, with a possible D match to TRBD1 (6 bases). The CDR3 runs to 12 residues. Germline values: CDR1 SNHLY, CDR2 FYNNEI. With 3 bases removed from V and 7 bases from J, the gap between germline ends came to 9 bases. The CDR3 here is CASSEGGIEAFF. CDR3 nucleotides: TGTGCCAGCAGTGAGGGGGGCATTGAAGCTTTCTTT. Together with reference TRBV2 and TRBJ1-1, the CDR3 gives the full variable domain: EPEVTQTPSHQVTQMGQEVILRCVPISNHLYFYWYRQILGQKVEFLVSFYNNEISEKSEIFDDQFSVERPDGSNFTLKIRSTKLEDSAMYFCASSEGGIEAFFGQGTRLTVV.

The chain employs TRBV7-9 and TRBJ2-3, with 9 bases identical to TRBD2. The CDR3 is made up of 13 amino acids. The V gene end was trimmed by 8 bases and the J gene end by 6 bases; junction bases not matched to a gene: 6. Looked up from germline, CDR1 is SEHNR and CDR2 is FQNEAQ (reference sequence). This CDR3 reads CASSSGATDTQYF. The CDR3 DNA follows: TGTGCCAGCTCTAGCGGGGCTACCGATACGCAGTATTTT.

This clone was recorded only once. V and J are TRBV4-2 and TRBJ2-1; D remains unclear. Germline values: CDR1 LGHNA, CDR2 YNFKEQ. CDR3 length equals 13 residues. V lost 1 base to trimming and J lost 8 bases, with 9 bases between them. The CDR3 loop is CASSQGLVDEQFF. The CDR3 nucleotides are TGTGCCAGCAGCCAAGGACTGGTGGATGAGCAGTTCTTC.